What follows are 18 T cell receptor beta chains derived from one specimen sequenced in a study of technical replicates of blood from a handful of donors. Libraries were prepared by immunoSEQ multiplex PCR; TCRdb keeps only in-frame clonotypes and omits some of them. The data show some 67,000 clones, 98% seen once. Source material: T cells isolated from PBMCs. The origin of the receptors is a human donor in good health.

This clone appeared a single time. The gene calls are TRBV11-2 and TRBJ2-4; D unclear. CDR3 length: 14 residues. V was shortened by 1 base and J by 6 bases, with 10 bases between the two germline ends. Germline CDR1 and CDR2: SGHAT and FQNNGV. CDR3 in amino acids: CASSLVVGANIQYF. DNA for the CDR3: TGTGCCAGCAGCTTAGTAGTGGGCGCAAACATTCAGTACTTC.

The chain is built from TRBV9 and TRBJ2-1; TRBD2 matches 11 bases. V was clipped by 9 bases and J by 7 bases; unmatched bases: 15. The germline CDR1 and CDR2 sequences are SGDLS and YYNGEE. There are 16 residues in the CDR3. Here the CDR3 reads CATQNRIAGGPNEQFF. CDR3 sequence (DNA): TGTGCCACCCAGAATAGAATAGCGGGAGGGCCGAATGAGCAGTTCTTC.

V is TRBV19 and J is TRBJ1-1; no clear D gene. Germline lookup yields CDR1 LNHDA and CDR2 SQIVND (reference sequence). V was cut by 0 bases and J by 0 bases, with 5 bases left in between. This CDR3 has 14 residues. The CDR3 nucleotides are TGTGCCAGTAGTATAGAACTGATGAACACTGAAGCTTTCTTT. Amino acids: CASSIELMNTEAFF.

The V and J genes are TRBV14 and TRBJ2-5, with TRBD1 matching 7 bases. After removal of 3 bases from V and 0 bases from J, the junction contained 1 base not matched to a gene. The V gene's germline CDR1 is SGHDN and CDR2 FVKESK. This CDR3 contains 14 residues. The CDR3 region has the DNA TGTGCCAGCAGCCAGACAGGGTACCAAGAGACCCAGTACTTC. Protein: CASSQTGYQETQYF.

The rearrangement uses TRBV5-1 and TRBJ2-2; 10 bases match TRBD1. The length of the CDR3 is 14 residues. From germline, CDR1 is SGHRS and CDR2 YFSETQ. Trimming took 2 bases from V and 6 from J; bases not matched to a gene: 1. Here the CDR3 reads CASSFGTGAGELFF. In DNA, the CDR3 is TGCGCCAGCAGCTTTGGGACAGGGGCCGGGGAGCTGTTTTTT.

The chain uses TRBV10-1 and TRBJ1-1; D unresolved. V was clipped by 0 bases and J by 4 bases, with 9 bases between them. There are 14 residues in the CDR3. CDR1 and CDR2 from the germline V gene are WNHNN and SYGVQD (reference sequence). In DNA, the CDR3 is TGCGCCAGCAGTGAGTCGAAAAAAGCCACTGAAGCTTTCTTT. Protein product: CASSESKKATEAFF.

V is TRBV19 and J is TRBJ1-5; D is possibly TRBD1 (5 bases). The CDR3 is 14 residues long. V dropped 7 bases and J dropped 9 bases, with 19 bases sitting between them. CDR1 is LNHDA and CDR2 is SQIVND in the germline V gene (reference sequence). The chain's CDR3 is CASTPPWGEGPQHF. The CDR3 DNA sequence: TGTGCCAGTACTCCGCCTTGGGGGGAAGGGCCCCAGCATTTT.

The J gene is TRBJ1-3, the V gene TRBV6-5, with D perhaps TRBD1 (5 bases). The V end was cut by 6 bases, the J end by 0 bases, with 9 bases between. Per germline, CDR1 MNHEY and CDR2 SVGAGI. This CDR3 has 14 residues. The CDR3 is CASRTESSGNTIYF. The CDR3 bases are TGTGCCAGCAGGACAGAGAGCTCTGGAAACACCATATATTTT.

This clone was recorded only once. V gene TRBV5-1 combines with J gene TRBJ2-1; 12 bases are a match to TRBD2. Germline V CDR1 and CDR2: SGHRS, YFSETQ. The length of the CDR3 is 14 residues. V shed 0 bases, J shed 8 bases, and the junction held 0 bases outside the gene matches. This chain's CDR3 is CASSLGLAGDEQFF. In DNA, the CDR3 is TGCGCCAGCAGCTTGGGACTAGCGGGAGATGAGCAGTTCTTC.

The rearrangement uses TRBV19 and TRBJ1-2; D is undetermined. The V gene's germline CDR1 is LNHDA and CDR2 SQIVND (reference sequence). V dropped 7 bases and J dropped 8 bases, with 14 bases sitting between them. The CDR3 is 12 residues long. CDR3: CASIGGSKGYTF. The CDR3 bases are TGTGCCAGTATCGGAGGGTCAAAGGGCTACACCTTC.

The chain joins TRBV6-5 to TRBJ2-7; tentative D call: TRBD1 (6 bases). CDR3 length: 14 residues. Germline CDR1 reads MNHEY; CDR2 reads SVGAGI. The V end was cut by 6 bases, the J end by 6 bases, with 18 bases between. The CDR3 loop is CASRIGGRWSEQYF. CDR3 DNA: TGTGCCAGCAGGATAGGGGGACGGTGGTCCGAGCAGTACTTC.

The V and J genes are TRBV6-5 and TRBJ2-1, with 8 bases aligning to TRBD2. J lost 7 bases, V lost 5 bases, and 10 bases had no gene match. CDR1 and CDR2 from the germline V gene are MNHEY and SVGAGI. The CDR3 is made up of 15 amino acids. DNA for the CDR3: TGTGCCAGCAGTCCGGGGACTAGTATATGGAATGAGCAGTTCTTC. Amino acids: CASSPGTSIWNEQFF.

J is TRBJ2-1 and V is TRBV19; D unclear. Germline values: CDR1 LNHDA, CDR2 SQIVND (reference sequence). The CDR3 extends over 19 amino acids. The V gene lost 3 bases and the J gene lost 9 bases, with 30 bases spanning the gap. The CDR3 DNA is TGTGCCAGTAGTATCATCACACACCAAAGGAGAGAAACCGCCCTTGAGCAGTTCTTC. This translates into CASSIITHQRRETALEQFF.

This clone was found a few times. The chain couples TRBV6-4 to TRBJ2-2, with 8 bases matching TRBD2. V lost 4 bases and J lost 0; bases outside the gene matches: 7. The CDR3 length is 17 residues. Germline assignment: CDR1 MRHNA and CDR2 SNTAGT. The CDR3 loop is CASSVTRLASNTGELFF. The CDR3 nucleotides read TGTGCCAGCAGTGTCACGAGACTAGCGTCGAACACCGGGGAGCTGTTTTTT.

V is TRBV27 and J is TRBJ2-5; tentative D call: TRBD2 (6 bases). V was pared by 3 bases and J by 5 bases, with 16 bases between. This CDR3 is 15 amino acids long. CDR1 is MNHEY and CDR2 is SMNVEV in the germline V gene (reference sequence). CDR3 sequence (DNA): TGTGCCAGCAGTTTGTGGGGACTCCCTGGGGAGACCCAGTACTTC. Translation: CASSLWGLPGETQYF.

The chain uses TRBV6-5 and TRBJ1-5, with D possibly being TRBD1 (5 bases). V lost 6 bases, J lost 4 bases, and 10 bases lay in between. This CDR3 spans 13 amino acids. From germline, CDR1 is MNHEY and CDR2 SVGAGI. CDR3 loop: CASRERGNQPQHF. As DNA, the CDR3 is TGTGCCAGCAGAGAAAGGGGTAATCAGCCCCAGCATTTT.

This sequence joins TRBV28 and TRBJ1-5; D not resolved. Trimming pared 6 bases from V and 11 bases from J, leaving 23 bases between. Germline lookup yields CDR1 MDHEN and CDR2 SYDVKM. This CDR3 has 15 residues. The CDR3 loop is CASSTTRVLILAQHF. CDR3 coding DNA: TGTGCCAGCAGCACAACCCGGGTCCTCATCTTAGCCCAGCATTTT. The full variable domain, with the rest looked up from reference TRBV28 and TRBJ1-5, is DVKVTQSSRYLVKRTGEKVFLECVQDMDHENMFWYRQDPGLGLRLIYFSYDVKMKEKGDIPEGYSVSREKKERFSLILESASTNQTSMYLCASSTTRVLILAQHFGDGTRLSIL.

The V call is TRBV4-1, the J call TRBJ2-5; D is unclear. CDR1 and CDR2 from the germline V gene are MGHRA and YSYEKL. CDR3 size: 14 residues. Trimming stripped 2 bases from V and 0 bases from J, with 7 bases between. This chain's CDR3 is CASSQWADQETQYF. Here the CDR3 DNA reads TGCGCCAGCAGCCAATGGGCAGACCAAGAGACCCAGTACTTC.